The rows below give T cell receptor beta chains drawn from one sample of a study of beta chain features in type 1 diabetes. Assay: immunoSEQ multiplex PCR; the TCRdb copy retains only in-frame clones and omits some. The profile shows around 400,000 clones, 10% to 15% of them singletons. Sequenced: naive CD4+ T cells from blood. These receptors were taken from a man younger than 35 in good health. The CDR3 runs from the conserved cysteine through the conserved F or W. A D gene is named only where the DNA matches it firmly. Size is stated for part of the rows, as once, few or many counts, or as a class when the clone is expanded.

v_gene,j_gene,abundance,d_gene,CDR3aa,CDR3nt
TRBV5-4,TRBJ2-7,few,TRBD1,CASSQTRTGAYEQYF,TGTGCCAGCAGCCAGACGAGGACAGGGGCTTACGAGCAGTACTTC
TRBV5-4,TRBJ2-5,few,TRBD1,CASSLERGQFQETQYF,TGTGCCAGCAGCTTGGAGAGGGGACAGTTCCAAGAGACCCAGTACTTC
TRBV28,TRBJ2-1,.,TRBD2,CASSLFRLAGGGSSYNEQFF,TGTGCCAGCAGTTTGTTCCGGCTAGCGGGAGGCGGGAGCTCCTACAATGAGCAGTTCTTC
TRBV4-2,TRBJ2-7,.,TRBD1,CASSQGGQGAYEQYF,TGTGCCAGCAGCCAAGGCGGACAGGGGGCCTACGAGCAGTACTTC
TRBV6-6,TRBJ2-1,.,TRBD1,CASSRTGVEQFF,TGTGCCAGCAGCAGGACAGGGGTTGAGCAGTTCTTC
TRBV6-5,TRBJ1-2,few,TRBD1,CASSPGQGSYGYTF,TGTGCCAGCAGTCCTGGACAGGGAAGCTATGGCTACACCTTC
TRBV5-1,TRBJ1-1,few,TRBD1,CASSRGTGTTEAFF,TGCGCCAGCAGCCGCGGGACAGGGACGACTGAAGCTTTCTTT
TRBV7-2,TRBJ2-4,.,.,CASSIDRIAKNIQYF,TGTGCCAGCAGCATTGACAGGATAGCCAAAAACATTCAGTACTTC
TRBV2,TRBJ2-1,few,TRBD1,CASSESGDRVRNEQFF,TGTGCCAGCAGTGAAAGTGGGGACAGGGTGCGGAATGAGCAGTTCTTC
TRBV29-1,TRBJ1-1,.,.,CSVLETAMNTEAFF,TGCAGCGTCCTGGAGACAGCAATGAACACTGAAGCTTTCTTT
TRBV11-3,TRBJ1-6,.,TRBD1,CASSLTGKDSPLHF,TGTGCCAGCAGCTTGACAGGGAAGGATTCACCCCTCCACTTT
TRBV14,TRBJ2-7,.,.,CASSQTGYEQYF,TGTGCCAGCAGCCAAACCGGCTACGAGCAGTACTTC
TRBV5-1,TRBJ1-2,.,.,CASSPGTSGYTF,TGCGCCAGCAGCCCAGGGACATCGGGCTACACCTTC
TRBV7-9,TRBJ1-5,few,TRBD1,CASSFGTGGQPQHF,TGTGCCAGCAGCTTTGGAACAGGGGGTCAGCCCCAGCATTTT
TRBV9,TRBJ1-2,.,TRBD1,CASSPTGGGYTF,TGTGCCAGCAGCCCAACAGGGGGGGGCTACACCTTC
TRBV5-8,TRBJ1-2,few,.,CASSVLEGYGYTF,TGTGCCAGCAGCGTACTGGAGGGCTATGGCTACACCTTC
TRBV15,TRBJ1-5,.,TRBD1,CATSRDRGWTQPQHF,TGTGCCACCAGCAGAGACAGGGGGTGGACTCAGCCCCAGCATTTT
TRBV28,TRBJ1-2,.,TRBD1,CASSPGQEDGYTF,TGTGCCAGCAGTCCCGGACAGGAGGATGGCTACACCTTC
TRBV5-4,TRBJ2-1,few,.,CASSLYLTSYNEQFF,TGTGCCAGCAGCTTGTACCTAACCTCCTACAATGAGCAGTTCTTC
TRBV7-3,TRBJ1-5,few,.,CASSPNGGAGQPQHF,TGTGCCAGCAGCCCAAATGGAGGGGCGGGTCAGCCCCAGCATTTT
TRBV28,TRBJ2-7,.,.,CASSLAGYEQYF,TGTGCCAGCAGTTTAGCGGGTTACGAGCAGTACTTC
TRBV6-5,TRBJ1-2,.,.,CASSPIGGASYGYTF,TGTGCCAGCAGCCCTATCGGAGGAGCAAGCTATGGCTACACCTTC
TRBV7-2,TRBJ2-7,few,.,CASSLDRQVADEQYF,TGTGCCAGCAGCTTAGATCGGCAAGTTGCGGACGAGCAGTACTTC
TRBV13,TRBJ2-3,.,TRBD2,CASSLGLAERTYYGTDTQYF,TGTGCCAGCAGCTTAGGACTAGCGGAGCGGACCTATTATGGCACAGATACGCAGTATTTT
TRBV19,TRBJ1-2,.,.,CAIRTENYGYTF,TGTGCCATCCGCACAGAAAATTATGGCTACACCTTC
TRBV28,TRBJ1-4,.,.,CASGLILGEQGEKLFF,TGTGCCAGCGGTCTGATATTGGGGGAACAGGGTGAAAAACTGTTTTTT
TRBV5-1,TRBJ2-7,once,TRBD1,CASSLAQDRGREQYF,TGCGCCAGCAGCTTGGCCCAGGACAGGGGGCGCGAGCAGTACTTC
TRBV15,TRBJ2-1,few,.,CATSRYAGTRYNEQFF,TGTGCCACCAGCAGATATGCAGGGACTCGGTACAATGAGCAGTTCTTC
TRBV6-5,TRBJ1-1,.,.,CASNRDGDTEAFF,TGTGCCAGCAACAGGGACGGCGACACTGAAGCTTTCTTT
TRBV9,TRBJ1-1,few,TRBD1,CASSERTGRIGANTEAFF,TGTGCCAGCAGCGAACGGACAGGGCGAATTGGGGCGAACACTGAAGCTTTCTTT
TRBV6-5,TRBJ1-3,.,.,CASSYGWQIGNTIYF,TGTGCCAGCAGTTACGGTTGGCAGATTGGAAACACCATATATTTT
TRBV4-2,TRBJ2-7,few,TRBD1,CASSWDRSYEQYF,TGTGCCAGCAGCTGGGACAGATCCTACGAGCAGTACTTC
TRBV5-6,TRBJ1-2,.,.,CASSLRQTYGYTF,TGTGCCAGCAGCTTGCGACAGACCTATGGCTACACCTTC
TRBV9,TRBJ1-1,few,.,CASSGRGGALNTEAFF,TGTGCCAGCAGCGGGCGAGGGGGGGCCTTGAACACTGAAGCTTTCTTT
TRBV9,TRBJ2-5,.,.,CASSPGTYQETQYF,TGTGCCAGCAGCCCCGGGACATACCAAGAGACCCAGTACTTC
TRBV13,TRBJ2-3,few,TRBD2,CASSLRRESTDTQYF,TGTGCCAGCAGCTTACGGCGGGAGAGCACAGATACGCAGTATTTT
TRBV30,TRBJ1-4,.,TRBD1,CAWMTGAHEKLFF,TGTGCCTGGATGACAGGGGCGCATGAAAAACTGTTTTTT
TRBV30,TRBJ2-7,few,.,CAWSVTYGRGVQYF,TGTGCCTGGAGTGTAACCTACGGGAGAGGGGTGCAGTACTTC
TRBV14,TRBJ1-4,few,TRBD1,CASSPGQGAAQVGKLFF,TGTGCCAGCAGCCCGGGACAGGGGGCCGCCCAGGTGGGAAAACTGTTTTTT
TRBV2,TRBJ2-7,few,TRBD1,CASRIPPGQGAREQYF,TGTGCCAGCAGAATCCCCCCGGGACAGGGGGCGAGGGAGCAGTACTTC
TRBV13,TRBJ2-1,.,.,CASSSGDWTSYNEQFF,TGTGCCAGCAGCTCAGGGGACTGGACCTCCTACAATGAGCAGTTCTTC
TRBV7-8,TRBJ1-2,.,.,CASSPDSYGYTF,TGTGCCAGCAGCCCAGATTCCTATGGCTACACCTTC
TRBV7-9,TRBJ2-3,.,.,CASRELGGTDTQYF,TGTGCCAGCAGGGAGTTGGGGGGAACAGATACGCAGTATTTT
TRBV5-1,TRBJ2-1,few,.,CASSPRPGSPFNNEQFF,TGCGCCAGCAGCCCTCGCCCAGGGTCACCGTTCAACAATGAGCAGTTCTTC
TRBV11-2,TRBJ2-5,few,.,CASLNIRQRQETQYF,TGTGCCAGCCTCAACATAAGACAGAGACAAGAGACCCAGTACTTC
TRBV11-3,TRBJ2-3,few,TRBD1,CASSDRGGPDTQYF,TGTGCCAGCAGCGACAGGGGAGGCCCAGATACGCAGTATTTT
TRBV18,TRBJ1-2,.,TRBD1,CASSPRGTGGRYGYTF,TGTGCCAGCTCACCCCGTGGGACAGGGGGACGATATGGCTACACCTTC
TRBV5-1,TRBJ2-7,.,.,CASSLDRYEQYF,TGCGCCAGCAGCTTGGACAGGTACGAGCAGTACTTC
TRBV9,TRBJ2-3,few,TRBD1,CASSVVRGGADTQYF,TGTGCCAGCAGCGTAGTTAGAGGGGGCGCAGATACGCAGTATTTT
TRBV28,TRBJ1-6,few,.,CASSSQPRSPLHF,TGTGCCAGCAGTTCACAGCCACGTTCACCCCTCCACTTT
TRBV4-3,TRBJ1-2,.,.,CASSLLGGGSGGYTF,TGCGCCAGCAGCCTCCTAGGGGGGGGTTCTGGTGGCTACACCTTC
TRBV19,TRBJ1-2,few,.,CASTRYYGYTF,TGTGCCAGTACGAGGTATTATGGCTACACCTTC
TRBV18,TRBJ2-7,few,TRBD1,CASSLRQGAIYEQYF,TGTGCCAGCTCACTGAGACAGGGGGCGATTTACGAGCAGTACTTC